Below are 19 T cell receptor beta chains sequenced from a single sample in a study of CD8 T cells in ankylosing spondylitis. TCRdb re-called the 5' RACE reads through MiXCR, storing one row per CDR3 protein. This table holds 250,000 to 400,000 distinct CDR3 sequences, 11% found once. Material for sequencing was blood, either unsorted or a sorted T cell fraction (not recorded which). These TCRs come from a female donor with ankylosing spondylitis or in good health (not recorded which).

This clonotype was seen only a few times. V is TRBV7-2 and J is TRBJ2-5; a possible D gene is TRBD2 (6 bases). Germline V CDR1 and CDR2: SGHTA, FQGNSA. Trimming left V 5 bases short and J 5 bases short, with 15 bases between. The length of the CDR3 is 14 residues. The chain's CDR3 is CASSAYSGRETQYF. For the CDR3, the DNA is TGTGCCAGCAGCGCGTATAGCGGTCGGGAGACCCAGTACTTC. Using reference TRBV7-2 and TRBJ2-5 for the parts outside the CDR3, the full variable domain is GAGVSQSPSNKVTEKGKDVELRCDPISGHTALYWYRQSLGQGLEFLIYFQGNSAPDKSGLPSDRFSAERTGGSVSTLTIQRTQQEDSAVYLCASSAYSGRETQYFGPGTRLLVL.

Many counts were recorded for this clonotype. This chain connects TRBV7-9 to TRBJ2-7; D is possibly TRBD2 (5 bases). CDR1 SEHNR and CDR2 FQNEAQ come from the germline V gene (reference sequence). The CDR3 extends over 14 amino acids. Trimming pared 1 base from V and 6 bases from J, leaving 13 bases between. The CDR3 nucleotides are TGTGCCAGCAGCTTAGAGCCCAGAGGAGGCGAGCAGTACTTC. Its translation: CASSLEPRGGEQYF.

This clonotype was seen ten or more times. This sequence joins TRBV12-3 or TRBV12-4 and TRBJ1-1; 11 nucleotides line up with TRBD1. V was pared by 8 bases and J by 1 base, with 0 bases of the junction left unmatched. The CDR3 is made up of 13 amino acids. The CDR3 DNA sequence: TGTGCCAGCGGGACAGGGGGGAACACTGAAGCTTTCTTT. It specifies CASGTGGNTEAFF.

At least ten counts were recorded for this clonotype. V usage is TRBV12-3 or TRBV12-4 and J usage is TRBJ2-2; D might be TRBD2 (6 bases). V lost 3 bases to trimming and J lost 4 bases, with 9 bases between them. The CDR3 is 14 amino acids. As DNA, the CDR3 is TGTGCCAGCAGTTTGGCGGGAACCACCGGGGAGCTGTTTTTT. Its protein is CASSLAGTTGELFF.

A word on this clonotype: A read error may be the cause here, since a much bigger clone is one base away. J is TRBJ2-7 and V is TRBV20-1; 8 bases match TRBD2. Germline loops: CDR1 DFQATT, CDR2 SNEGSKA (reference sequence). CDR3 length equals 14 residues. The CDR3 here is CSARDGAGVTEQHF. The CDR3, as DNA: TGCAGTGCCCGTGATGGAGCGGGAGTCACCGAGCAGCACTTC.

In regard to this clonotype: A clone one base away is much larger, so this may be a read error. The rearrangement links TRBV12-3 or TRBV12-4 to TRBJ2-1; D is unclear. Trimming cost V 6 bases and J 10 bases, with 10 bases left between them. The CDR3 is 11 residues long. The CDR3 sequence is CASSPIVEQFF. The CDR3 nucleotides read TGTGCCAGCAGCCCGATCGTGGAGCAGTTCTTC.

This sequence joins TRBV20-1 and TRBJ2-5; 10 nucleotides align to TRBD2. The CDR3 length is 14 residues. From germline, CDR1 is DFQATT and CDR2 SNEGSKA (reference sequence). Germline trimming cut 5 bases from V and 5 bases from J; bases unmatched to any gene: 8. The CDR3 region is CSAGEVTSGETQYF. The CDR3 nucleotides are TGCAGTGCTGGGGAAGTGACTAGCGGGGAGACCCAGTACTTC.

A word on this clonotype: A much larger clone differs from this one at a single base, so this may be a read error. The V call is TRBV30, the J call TRBJ1-3; D call uncertain. CDR3 length equals 15 residues. Looked up from germline, CDR1 is GTSNPN and CDR2 is SVGIG (reference sequence). The CDR3 DNA reads as TGTGCCTGTTCCCGAGGACTCGGATCTGGAAACACCATATCTTTT. This sequence encodes CACSRGLGSGNTISF.

At least ten counts were recorded for this clonotype. The rearrangement uses TRBV29-1 and TRBJ2-3; D not resolved. The length of the CDR3 is 11 residues. V was cut by 8 bases and J by 2 bases, with 8 bases left in between. Per the germline V gene, CDR1 is SQVTM and CDR2 is ANQGSEA. CDR3 DNA sequence: TGCAGCTCGCAGTACACAGATACGCAGTATTTT. Translated: CSSQYTDTQYF.

In its sample, this clonotype was seen many times. This rearrangement joins TRBV24-1 to TRBJ2-6; no clear D gene. The CDR3 is made up of 15 amino acids. The germline V gene has CDR1 KGHDR and CDR2 SFDVKD. Trimming cost V 5 bases and J 3 bases, with 10 bases left between them. Here the CDR3 reads CATSGGALGANVLTF. The CDR3, as DNA: TGTGCCACCAGTGGAGGCGCCCTTGGGGCCAACGTCCTGACTTTC.

The table lists this clonotype with a count of one. A read error may be the cause here, since a much bigger clone is one base away. The chain couples TRBV5-1 to TRBJ2-3; D ambiguous. Germline CDR1 and CDR2: SGHRS and YFSETQ. The CDR3 is 13 amino acids. CDR3 in DNA: TGCGCCAGCAGCTTGGACAGCATTGATACGCCGTATTTT. It specifies CASSLDSIDTPYF.

This clonotype has a count of ten or more. This sequence joins TRBV7-8 and TRBJ1-1; D is unclear. CDR3 size: 13 residues. The germline gives CDR1 SGHVS, CDR2 FQNEAQ. The V end lost 2 bases, the J end lost 4 bases, and 8 bases lay between the germline ends. The CDR3, as DNA: TGTGCCAGCAGCTTAATGGGTCCCACTGAAGCTTTCTTT. Protein product: CASSLMGPTEAFF.

This clonotype was observed many times. The rearrangement links TRBV12-3 or TRBV12-4 to TRBJ2-2; 7 nucleotides agree with TRBD1. The V segment lost 4 bases and the J segment 2 bases; nucleotides outside the gene matches: 4. CDR3 size: 15 residues. The CDR3 nucleotides read TGTGCCAGCAGTTGGAGACAGGGTAACACCGGGGAGCTGTTTTTT. As protein: CASSWRQGNTGELFF.

This clonotype has a count of ten or more. The rearrangement uses TRBV6-5 and TRBJ1-2, with 8 positions matching TRBD1. Germline lookup yields CDR1 MNHEY and CDR2 SVGAGI. The ends lost 4 bases at V and 8 bases at J; junction bases unmatched: 9. The CDR3 extends over 14 amino acids. The CDR3 reads CASSLYRGEKGYTF. In nucleotides, the CDR3 is TGTGCCAGCAGTTTGTACAGGGGGGAAAAAGGCTACACCTTC.

This clonotype appeared many times. The chain is built from TRBV10-1 and TRBJ2-6, with no clear D. The CDR3 length is 15 residues. CDR1 and CDR2 from the germline V gene are WNHNN and SYGVQD (reference sequence). V was clipped by 5 bases and J by 4 bases, with 12 bases between them. CDR3 region: CASSSVGTGANVLTF. The CDR3 bases are TGCGCCAGCAGTTCCGTGGGAACCGGGGCCAACGTCCTGACTTTC.

The chain couples TRBV7-9 to TRBJ1-4; no reliable D call. With 3 bases removed from V and 3 bases from J, the gap between germline ends came to 14 bases. CDR1 is SEHNR, CDR2 FQNEAQ, per germline (reference sequence). CDR3 length: 16 residues. Here the CDR3 DNA reads TGTGCCAGCAGCTTCCCCGGCCATGAGGCTAATGAAAAACTGTTTTTT. Its protein product is CASSFPGHEANEKLFF.

This clonotype came up a few times. The CDR3 DNA is TGTGCCAGCAGCTTTCCCGGGAAGACCCAGTACTTC. It specifies CASSFPGKTQYF. The chain is built from TRBV7-2 and TRBJ2-5, with TRBD2 as a possible D gene (5 bases). CDR1 SGHTA and CDR2 FQGNSA come from the germline V gene. The CDR3 length is 12 residues. Trimming removed 3 bases at V and 6 bases at J, with 8 bases between.

This clonotype was seen a few times. V usage is TRBV7-7 and J usage is TRBJ2-1; the match to TRBD2 covers 7 bases. CDR1 SSHAT and CDR2 FNYEAQ come from the germline V gene (reference sequence). CDR3 length: 15 amino acids. Trimming cost V 5 bases and J 8 bases; bases outside gene matches: 12. CDR3 protein: CASSPEPTGGYEQFF. CDR3 bases: TGTGCCAGCAGCCCCGAACCAACGGGAGGATATGAGCAGTTCTTC.

Ten or more counts support this clonotype. The V gene is TRBV5-6, the J gene TRBJ2-3; either TRBD1 or TRBD2 may fit D (5 bases each). Per the germline V gene, CDR1 is SGHDT and CDR2 is YYEEEE. The CDR3 totals 13 residues. The ends were cut back, 4 bases at V and 2 bases at J, with 8 bases in the middle. CDR3 protein: CASSTGHTDTQYF. CDR3 sequence (DNA): TGTGCCAGCAGCACGGGGCACACAGATACGCAGTATTTT.